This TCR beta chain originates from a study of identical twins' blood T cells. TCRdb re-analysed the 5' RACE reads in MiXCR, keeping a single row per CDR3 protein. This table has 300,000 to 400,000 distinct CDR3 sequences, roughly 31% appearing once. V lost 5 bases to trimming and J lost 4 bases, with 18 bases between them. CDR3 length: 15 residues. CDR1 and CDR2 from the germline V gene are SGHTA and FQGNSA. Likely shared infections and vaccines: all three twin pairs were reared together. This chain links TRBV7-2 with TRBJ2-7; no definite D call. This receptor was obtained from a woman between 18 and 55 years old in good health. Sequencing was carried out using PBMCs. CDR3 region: CASSPMSVVGYEQYF. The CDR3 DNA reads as TGTGCCAGCAGCCCTATGTCGGTAGTCGGGTACGAGCAGTACTTC.